These 30 T cell receptor beta chains came from one sample sequenced in a study of cytomegalovirus exposure and HLA in healthy donors. A multiplex PCR was run with 60 Vbeta primers and 13 Jbeta primers. Some clones are missing from TCRdb's copy, which holds only in-frame ones; the method was immunoSEQ multiplex PCR. The sample consists of approximately 150,000 clones, 70% to 80% of them appearing once. Sequenced sample: PBMCs. All receptors come from a man younger than 35 in good health and CMV-seropositive.

This clone was recorded once. The chain links TRBV28 to TRBJ2-1; 12 positions match TRBD2. Germline V gene lookup returns CDR1 MDHEN and CDR2 SYDVKM. Trimming removed 5 bases from V and 8 bases from J; junction bases left unmatched: 13. The CDR3 is 17 residues long. CDR3 bases: TGTGCCAGCAGTGGATTGGAGAGACTAGCGGGAGATGATGAGCAGTTCTTC. Its protein product is CASSGLERLAGDDEQFF.

This chain joins TRBV5-6 and TRBJ1-1; no clear D gene. The CDR3 is 13 amino acids. Germline V gives CDR1 SGHDT, CDR2 YYEEEE. Trimming pared 0 bases from V and 8 bases from J, leaving 11 bases between. CDR3 region: CASSLVYSLEAFF. The CDR3 DNA reads TGTGCCAGCAGCTTGGTCTATTCCCTAGAAGCTTTCTTT.

This chain connects TRBV14 to TRBJ2-2; no definite D call. The CDR3 is made up of 16 amino acids. Trimming left V 2 bases short and J 0 bases short, with 10 bases between. In germline, CDR1 is SGHDN, CDR2 FVKESK. The CDR3 is CASSQYSRTNTGELFF. CDR3 sequence (DNA): TGTGCCAGCAGCCAATATTCCAGGACGAACACCGGGGAGCTGTTTTTT.

This CDR3 reads CASSFTPGQGLVETQYF. CDR3 nucleotide sequence: TGTGCCAGCAGCTTCACCCCGGGACAGGGTTTGGTAGAGACCCAGTACTTC. The chain recombines TRBV7-9 with TRBJ2-5; 9 bases agree with TRBD1. J lost 4 bases, V lost 3 bases, and 12 bases had no gene match. This CDR3 has 17 residues. Germline V gene data show CDR1 as SEHNR and CDR2 as FQNEAQ (reference sequence). The variable domain in full, completed from reference TRBV7-9 and TRBJ2-5, reads DTGVSQNPRHKITKRGQNVTFRCDPISEHNRLYWYRQTLGQGPEFLTYFQNEAQLEKSRLLSDRFSAERPKGSFSTLEIQRTEQGDSAMYLCASSFTPGQGLVETQYFGPGTRLLVL.

The chain employs TRBV5-8 and TRBJ1-5; 11 bases are a match to TRBD1. CDR1 and CDR2 (germline): SGHTS, YDEGEE. Trimming cost V 4 bases and J 3 bases; bases outside gene matches: 6. This CDR3 comprises 16 residues. The CDR3 sequence is CASSVGTGGHNQPQHF. CDR3 bases: TGTGCCAGCAGCGTTGGGACAGGGGGACACAATCAGCCCCAGCATTTT.

The genes are TRBV11-3 and TRBJ2-1; the match to TRBD2 covers 11 bases. The CDR3 contains 17 residues. V was pared by 1 base and J by 5 bases, with 7 bases of the junction left unmatched. Per germline, CDR1 SGHNT and CDR2 YENEEA. This chain's CDR3 is CASSLVASGRSNNEQFF. The CDR3 bases are TGTGCCAGCAGCTTAGTGGCTAGCGGGAGGAGCAACAATGAGCAGTTCTTC.

The V gene is TRBV7-2, the J gene TRBJ1-1; D unresolved. Trimming cost V 5 bases and J 0 bases, with 10 bases left between them. This CDR3 contains 14 residues. Germline loops: CDR1 SGHTA, CDR2 FQGNSA. The CDR3 DNA reads as TGTGCCAGCAGCCGAGAGGGTTTGAACACTGAAGCTTTCTTT. Translation: CASSREGLNTEAFF.

The chain couples TRBV28 to TRBJ2-7, with 7 bases identical to TRBD1. Per the germline V gene, CDR1 is MDHEN and CDR2 is SYDVKM. J lost 2 bases, V lost 5 bases, and 9 bases had no gene match. The CDR3 totals 15 residues. The CDR3, as DNA: TGTGCCAGCAGTCCAGCGACAGGGTCCCCCTACGAGCAGTACTTC. Residues: CASSPATGSPYEQYF. The full variable domain, completed using reference TRBV28 and TRBJ2-7, is DVKVTQSSRYLVKRTGEKVFLECVQDMDHENMFWYRQDPGLGLRLIYFSYDVKMKEKGDIPEGYSVSREKKERFSLILESASTNQTSMYLCASSPATGSPYEQYFGPGTRLTVT.

This chain connects TRBV4-3 to TRBJ1-4; 7 bases agree with TRBD1. The V and J ends lost 1 base and 5 bases, in that order; junction bases with no gene match: 10. This CDR3 region has 17 residues. Looked up from germline, CDR1 is LGHNA and CDR2 is YSLEER. The chain's CDR3 is CASSQAPRTGANEKLFF. The CDR3 DNA reads TGCGCCAGCAGCCAAGCTCCCCGGACAGGAGCAAATGAAAAACTGTTTTTT.

This sequence joins TRBV28 and TRBJ2-2; 7 bases are shared with TRBD1. Germline trimming cut 4 bases from V and 4 bases from J; bases unmatched to any gene: 3. From germline, CDR1 is MDHEN and CDR2 SYDVKM. This CDR3 is built from 14 residues. CDR3: CASSSGGGTGELFF. DNA of the CDR3: TGTGCCAGCAGTTCAGGGGGTGGCACCGGGGAGCTGTTTTTT.

The rearrangement joins TRBV13 to TRBJ2-6; D ambiguous. Looked up from germline, CDR1 is PRHDT and CDR2 is FYEKMQ (reference sequence). Trimming pared 3 bases from V and 0 bases from J, leaving 3 bases between. CDR3 length: 14 amino acids. As DNA, the CDR3 is TGTGCCAGCAGCTTTATCTCTGGGGCCAACGTCCTGACTTTC. Translating gives CASSFISGANVLTF. Together with reference TRBV13 and TRBJ2-6, the CDR3 gives the full variable domain: AAGVIQSPRHLIKEKRETATLKCYPIPRHDTVYWYQQGPGQDPQFLISFYEKMQSDKGSIPDRFSAQQFSDYHSELNMSSLELGDSALYFCASSFISGANVLTFGAGSRLTVL.

V usage is TRBV6-1 and J usage is TRBJ2-7; D unresolved. The CDR3 sequence is 12 residues long. Germline-derived CDR1 and CDR2 are MNHNS and SASEGT. V shed 1 base and J shed 5 bases, with 6 bases lying between them. The CDR3 nucleotides are TGTGCCAGCAGTGAAGTAAGAGACGAGCAGTACTTC. Protein: CASSEVRDEQYF.

The chain employs TRBV5-1 and TRBJ2-3; TRBD1 aligns across 9 bases. The CDR3 covers 15 residues. Germline V gene data show CDR1 as SGHRS and CDR2 as YFSETQ. Trimming at V came to 2 bases and at J to 6 bases, leaving 7 bases not matched to a gene. The CDR3 region is CASSFGTGPSDTQYF. CDR3 sequence (DNA): TGCGCCAGCAGCTTCGGGACAGGGCCCTCGGATACGCAGTATTTT.

V usage is TRBV7-8 and J usage is TRBJ2-1; D is perhaps TRBD1 (5 bases). CDR1 and CDR2 from the germline V gene are SGHVS and FQNEAQ. CDR3 length: 14 amino acids. V was clipped by 1 base and J by 5 bases, with 9 bases between them. DNA of the CDR3: TGTGCCAGCAGCTTAGGACAGCAGCACAATGAGCAGTTCTTC. Its protein is CASSLGQQHNEQFF. Full variable domain (outside the CDR3, taken from reference TRBV7-8 and TRBJ2-1): GAGVSQSPRYKVAKRGQDVALRCDPISGHVSLFWYQQALGQGPEFLTYFQNEAQLDKSGLPSDRFFAERPEGSVSTLKIQRTQQEDSAVYLCASSLGQQHNEQFFGPGTRLTVL.

In this sample, this clone turned up a few times. V gene TRBV27 combines with J gene TRBJ2-7, with D possibly matching TRBD1 (5 bases). Germline CDR1 is MNHEY and CDR2 is SMNVEV (reference sequence). This CDR3 has 14 amino acids. Deletions cut 5 bases from V and 3 bases from J, with 14 bases between. CDR3 coding DNA: TGTGCCAGCAGTCCAAGGGGTATAGGCTACGAGCAGTACTTC. Its translation: CASSPRGIGYEQYF.

V and J are TRBV6-6 and TRBJ2-7; 7 positions agree with TRBD2. The CDR3 runs 14 residues. Germline trimming cut 8 bases from V and 4 bases from J; bases unmatched to any gene: 11. Germline V gives CDR1 MNHNY, CDR2 SVGAGI (reference sequence). In DNA form, the CDR3 reads TGTGCCAGCTGGGGGGGGAAAATTGGGTACGAGCAGTACTTC. Protein sequence: CASWGGKIGYEQYF.

The genes are TRBV5-4 and TRBJ2-5; TRBD1 agrees at 7 bases. CDR1 and CDR2 from the germline V gene are SGHNT and YYREEE (reference sequence). V gave up 4 bases and J gave up 8 bases; unmatched junction bases: 17. This CDR3 is 16 amino acids long. The CDR3 protein is CASSGTTGIEEVTQYF. The CDR3 DNA sequence: TGTGCCAGCAGCGGTACGACAGGGATTGAGGAGGTAACCCAGTACTTC.

This clone was counted between two and nine times. The chain is built from TRBV7-6 and TRBJ2-7; 13 positions match TRBD2. V lost 8 bases and J lost 9; bases outside the gene matches: 7. There are 13 residues in the CDR3. Looked up from germline, CDR1 is SGHVS and CDR2 is FNYEAQ. The CDR3 here is CASRGLAGDGQYF. CDR3 nucleotides: TGTGCCAGCCGCGGACTAGCGGGAGATGGGCAGTACTTC.

The table lists this clone with a few counts. In nucleotides, the CDR3 is TGTGCCAGCAGCCTGGGGGGGCTGGGTCATGAAAAACTGTTTTTT. This gives the protein CASSLGGLGHEKLFF. The chain combines TRBV27 with TRBJ1-4; possibly TRBD1 for D (6 bases). The CDR3 covers 15 residues. CDR1 MNHEY and CDR2 SMNVEV come from the germline V gene (reference sequence). V lost 6 bases and J lost 6, with 17 bases in between. The whole variable domain, filled in from reference TRBV27 and TRBJ1-4, reads EAQVTQNPRYLITVTGKKLTVTCSQNMNHEYMSWYRQDPGLGLRQIYYSMNVEVTDKGDVPEGYKVSRKEKRNFPLILESPSPNQTSLYFCASSLGGLGHEKLFFGSGTQLSVL.

The V call is TRBV5-4, the J call TRBJ2-1; 16 nucleotides agree with TRBD2. V gave up 3 bases and J gave up 4 bases; unmatched junction bases: 4. The CDR3 is 17 residues long. Germline-derived CDR1 and CDR2 are SGHNT and YYREEE (reference sequence). CDR3 DNA: TGTGCCAGCAGCTATCCGGGACTAGCGGGAGGGTACAATGAGCAGTTCTTC. It codes for CASSYPGLAGGYNEQFF.

The J gene is TRBJ2-7, the V gene TRBV9, with D uncertain. This CDR3 comprises 14 residues. The V gene's germline CDR1 is SGDLS and CDR2 YYNGEE. V gave up 0 bases and J gave up 3 bases, with 10 bases separating them. For the CDR3, the DNA is TGTGCCAGCAGCGTAGGTCCGGCAGGCTACGAGCAGTACTTC. It specifies CASSVGPAGYEQYF. Using reference TRBV9 and TRBJ2-7 for the parts outside the CDR3, the full variable domain is DSGVTQTPKHLITATGQRVTLRCSPRSGDLSVYWYQQSLDQGLQFLIQYYNGEERAKGNILERFSAQQFPDLHSELNLSSLELGDSALYFCASSVGPAGYEQYFGPGTRLTVT.

The rearrangement uses TRBV29-1 and TRBJ2-1; D possibly corresponds to TRBD2 (6 bases). Per germline, CDR1 SQVTM and CDR2 ANQGSEA. This CDR3 has 13 amino acids. The V gene lost 7 bases and the J gene lost 14 bases, with 24 bases spanning the gap. CDR3 loop: CSAGTSINHGEFF. Written as DNA, the CDR3 is TGCAGCGCCGGGACTTCCATCAATCATGGGGAGTTCTTC.

This clone has more than one count but fewer than ten. This sequence joins TRBV2 and TRBJ1-3, with D possibly TRBD1 on 6 matching bases. This CDR3 is 12 amino acids long. Trimming took off 3 bases at V and 8 bases at J, with 8 bases between the two ends. CDR1 and CDR2 from the germline V gene are SNHLY and FYNNEI. The CDR3 nucleotides are TGTGCCAGCAGTGAGAACAGGGACACCATATATTTT. The encoded protein is CASSENRDTIYF.

This clone was counted only a few times. The V call is TRBV4-3, the J call TRBJ2-7; TRBD2 might be the D (5 bases). Trimming took 0 bases from V and 2 from J, leaving 11 bases between them. Germline CDR1 is LGHNA and CDR2 is YSLEER. The CDR3 covers 15 residues. The CDR3 loop reads CASSQEPSRAYEQYF. As DNA, the CDR3 is TGCGCCAGCAGCCAAGAACCTAGCCGCGCCTACGAGCAGTACTTC.

V and J are TRBV4-1 and TRBJ2-7; D unresolved. CDR1 is MGHRA and CDR2 is YSYEKL in the germline V gene. The CDR3 sequence is 16 residues long. Trimming took 0 bases from V and 3 from J, leaving 15 bases between them. As DNA, the CDR3 is TGCGCCAGCAGCCAAGATTTTGTTATACAACGCTACGAGCAGTACTTC. It is translated as CASSQDFVIQRYEQYF.

This chain connects TRBV7-8 to TRBJ2-7; possible D gene TRBD1, 6 bases. CDR1 is SGHVS and CDR2 is FQNEAQ in the germline V gene. Trimming removed 4 bases from V and 1 base from J, with 14 bases in between. CDR3 length equals 15 residues. CDR3 in DNA: TGTGCCAGCAGCTCGGTCGAGGGGGTTTCCTACGAGCAGTACTTC. It yields the protein CASSSVEGVSYEQYF.

This clone showed up just a few times. The V and J genes are TRBV6-5 and TRBJ1-5; possibly TRBD1 for D (5 bases). Per the germline V gene, CDR1 is MNHEY and CDR2 is SVGAGI. Trimming removed 5 bases at V and 6 bases at J, with 11 bases between. This CDR3 spans 13 amino acids. The CDR3 loop is CASSVSGGQPQHF. The CDR3 bases are TGTGCCAGCAGTGTGTCCGGGGGTCAGCCCCAGCATTTT.

V gene TRBV10-3 combines with J gene TRBJ2-7, with a tentative D call TRBD2 (6 bases). V shed 0 bases and J shed 0 bases, with 12 bases lying between them. The CDR3 covers 16 residues. The germline gives CDR1 ENHRY, CDR2 SYGVKD. The CDR3 sequence: CAISESGLAISYEQYF. The CDR3 nucleotides read TGTGCCATCAGTGAGTCGGGTCTAGCGATCTCCTACGAGCAGTACTTC.

This chain joins TRBV25-1 and TRBJ1-5; 9 bases map to TRBD1. There are 15 residues in the CDR3. The trim removed 2 bases at V and 4 bases at J, leaving 3 bases unmatched. Per the germline V gene, CDR1 is MGHDK and CDR2 is SYGVNS. CDR3 protein: CASSEGQGWNQPQHF. The CDR3 coding sequence is TGTGCCAGCAGTGAAGGACAGGGGTGGAATCAGCCCCAGCATTTT.

This sequence joins TRBV28 and TRBJ1-2; a weak D match, TRBD1 (5 bases). CDR3 length: 15 amino acids. Between the trimmed V and J ends, which lost 5 bases and 0 bases, there was a span of 13 bases. Germline CDR1 is MDHEN and CDR2 is SYDVKM. For the CDR3, the DNA is TGTGCCAGCAGTGGAGTTCGGGGGACTAACTATGGCTACACCTTC. Its protein is CASSGVRGTNYGYTF.